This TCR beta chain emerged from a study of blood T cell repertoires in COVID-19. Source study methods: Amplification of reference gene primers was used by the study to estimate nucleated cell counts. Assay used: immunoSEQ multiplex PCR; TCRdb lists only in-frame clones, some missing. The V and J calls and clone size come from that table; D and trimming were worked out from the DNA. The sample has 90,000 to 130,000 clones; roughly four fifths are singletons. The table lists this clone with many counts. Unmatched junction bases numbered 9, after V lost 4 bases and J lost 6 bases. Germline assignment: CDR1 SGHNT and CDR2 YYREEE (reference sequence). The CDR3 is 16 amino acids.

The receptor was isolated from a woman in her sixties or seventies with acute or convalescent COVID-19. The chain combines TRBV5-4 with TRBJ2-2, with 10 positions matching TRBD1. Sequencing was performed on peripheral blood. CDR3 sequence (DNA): TGTGCCAGCAGCACCGGGACAGGGGTCGTCTCCGGGGAGCTGTTTTTT. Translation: CASSTGTGVVSGELFF.